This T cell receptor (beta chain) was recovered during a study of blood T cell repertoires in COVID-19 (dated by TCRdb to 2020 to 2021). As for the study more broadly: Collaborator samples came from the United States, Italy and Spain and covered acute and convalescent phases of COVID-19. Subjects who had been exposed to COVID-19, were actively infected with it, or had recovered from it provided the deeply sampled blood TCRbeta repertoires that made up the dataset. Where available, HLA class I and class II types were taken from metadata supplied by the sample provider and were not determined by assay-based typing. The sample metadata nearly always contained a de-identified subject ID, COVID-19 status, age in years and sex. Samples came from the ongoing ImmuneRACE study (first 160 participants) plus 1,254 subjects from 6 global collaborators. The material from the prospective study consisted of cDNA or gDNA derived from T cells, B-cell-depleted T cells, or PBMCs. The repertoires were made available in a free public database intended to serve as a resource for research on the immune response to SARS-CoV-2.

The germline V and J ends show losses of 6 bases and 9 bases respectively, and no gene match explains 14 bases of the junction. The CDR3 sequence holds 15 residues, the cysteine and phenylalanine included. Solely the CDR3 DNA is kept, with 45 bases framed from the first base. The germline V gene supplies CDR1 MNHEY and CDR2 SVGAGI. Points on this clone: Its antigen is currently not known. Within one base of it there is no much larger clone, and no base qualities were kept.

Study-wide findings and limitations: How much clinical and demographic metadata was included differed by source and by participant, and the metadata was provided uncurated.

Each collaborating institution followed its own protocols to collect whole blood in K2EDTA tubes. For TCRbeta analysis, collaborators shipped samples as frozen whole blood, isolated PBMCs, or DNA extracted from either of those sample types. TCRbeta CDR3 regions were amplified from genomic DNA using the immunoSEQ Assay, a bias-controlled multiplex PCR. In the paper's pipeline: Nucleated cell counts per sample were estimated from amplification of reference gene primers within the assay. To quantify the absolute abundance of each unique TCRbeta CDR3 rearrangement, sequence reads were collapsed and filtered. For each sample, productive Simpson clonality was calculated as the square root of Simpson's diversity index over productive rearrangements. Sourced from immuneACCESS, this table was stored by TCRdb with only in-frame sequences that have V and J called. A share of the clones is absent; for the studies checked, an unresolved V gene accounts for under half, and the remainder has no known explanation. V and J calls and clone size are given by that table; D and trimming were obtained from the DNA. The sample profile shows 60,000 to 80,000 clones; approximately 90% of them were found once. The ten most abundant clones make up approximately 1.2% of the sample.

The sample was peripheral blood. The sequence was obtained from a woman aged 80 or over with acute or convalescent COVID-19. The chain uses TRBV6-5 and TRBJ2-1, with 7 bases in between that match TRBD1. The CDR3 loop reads CASSRRGFGSTEQFF. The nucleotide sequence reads TGTGCCAGCAGCCGCAGGGGGTTTGGTTCGACTGAGCAGTTCTTC.